Listed below are T cell receptor beta chains from one sample, sequenced in a study of blood T cell repertoires in COVID-19. Measured with immunoSEQ multiplex PCR; TCRdb has only the in-frame clones, and not every one. Of around 130,000 clones in the sample, 85% were seen once. The sample consisted of peripheral blood. These TCRs come from a man aged 60-69 years with acute or convalescent COVID-19. Both conserved end residues are part of each CDR3. The D gene is left open where the match is weak. The size field is filled for only some rows; it gives once, few, many or a size class.

>TRBD1|TRBJ2-7|NA|TRBV27
TGTGCCAGCAGATCCGGGACAGGGGGCTACGAGCAGTACTTC
CASRSGTGGYEQYF
>NA|TRBJ2-7|NA|TRBV19
TGTGCCAGTAGTCTCCACCGGGAACTCGACGAGCAGTACTTC
CASSLHRELDEQYF
>TRBD2|TRBJ2-7|once|TRBV5-1
TGCGCCAGCAGCCCGAGCGGGAGGGCTCCCTACGAGCAGTACTTC
CASSPSGRAPYEQYF
>TRBD2|TRBJ2-7|NA|TRBV10-1
TGCGCCAGCAGTGGGACTAGCGTGAGTCAGGAGCAGTACTTC
CASSGTSVSQEQYF
>NA|TRBJ2-7|NA|TRBV5-1
TGCGCCAGCAGCCTCGCCGCAGGGGCGGTTTACGAGCAGTACTTC
CASSLAAGAVYEQYF
>TRBD2|TRBJ2-3|few|TRBV11-2
TGTGCCAGCAGCGCCGGTAGCGGGCGCGCAGATACGCAGTATTTT
CASSAGSGRADTQYF
>NA|TRBJ2-1|few|TRBV7-3
TGTGCCAGCAGCTTAAGCGTCGATAGCTCCAGTTCCTACAATGAGCAGTTCTTC
CASSLSVDSSSSYNEQFF
>TRBD1|TRBJ1-1|once|TRBV6-5
TGTGCCAGCATTGGGACAGCGATAGGGTCTGAAGCTTTCTTT
CASIGTAIGSEAFF
>NA|TRBJ2-1|NA|TRBV27
TGTGCCAGCAGTTTAGGGCAGCTATACAATGAGCAGTTCTTC
CASSLGQLYNEQFF
>NA|TRBJ1-4|NA|TRBV18
TGTGCCAGCTCTGAACGGGGGACGTCTGCAACTAATGAAAAACTGTTTTTT
CASSERGTSATNEKLFF
>NA|TRBJ1-3|NA|TRBV4-3
TGCGCCAGCAGCCGCAGCGGGGCCTCAGGAAACACCATATATTTT
CASSRSGASGNTIYF
>NA|TRBJ1-2|NA|TRBV5-4
TGTGCCAGCAGCCCGGCCCCGCGGGGCTATGGCTACACCTTC
CASSPAPRGYGYTF
>NA|TRBJ2-7|NA|TRBV19
TGTGCCAGCAGCCCTGGACAGCCCTACGAGCAGTACTTC
CASSPGQPYEQYF
>NA|TRBJ1-5|NA|TRBV7-2
TGTGCCAGCAGCTACGGGGGGGTTGATCAGCCCCAGCATTTT
CASSYGGVDQPQHF
>TRBD1|TRBJ2-1|few|TRBV6-6
TGTGCCAGCAGACCGCAGGGGGTGGATGAGCAGTTCTTC
CASRPQGVDEQFF
>NA|TRBJ2-5|NA|TRBV30
TGTGCCTGGGTACAAGAGACCCAGTACTTC
CAWVQETQYF
>NA|TRBJ2-7|NA|TRBV6-6
TGTGCCAGCAGTTCCCGTATCGGCGGCGAGCAGTACTTC
CASSSRIGGEQYF
>TRBD1|TRBJ1-2|once|TRBV9
TGTGCCAGCAGCGGGGGGGACAGGGGATATGGCTACACCTTC
CASSGGDRGYGYTF
>NA|TRBJ1-5|few|TRBV4-1
TGCGCCAGCAGCCAAGAAAGGCAGGATAGCAATCAGCCCCAGCATTTT
CASSQERQDSNQPQHF
>TRBD1|TRBJ1-2|NA|TRBV6-5
TGTGCCAGCACCATGACAGGGGCGGACTATGGCTACACCTTC
CASTMTGADYGYTF